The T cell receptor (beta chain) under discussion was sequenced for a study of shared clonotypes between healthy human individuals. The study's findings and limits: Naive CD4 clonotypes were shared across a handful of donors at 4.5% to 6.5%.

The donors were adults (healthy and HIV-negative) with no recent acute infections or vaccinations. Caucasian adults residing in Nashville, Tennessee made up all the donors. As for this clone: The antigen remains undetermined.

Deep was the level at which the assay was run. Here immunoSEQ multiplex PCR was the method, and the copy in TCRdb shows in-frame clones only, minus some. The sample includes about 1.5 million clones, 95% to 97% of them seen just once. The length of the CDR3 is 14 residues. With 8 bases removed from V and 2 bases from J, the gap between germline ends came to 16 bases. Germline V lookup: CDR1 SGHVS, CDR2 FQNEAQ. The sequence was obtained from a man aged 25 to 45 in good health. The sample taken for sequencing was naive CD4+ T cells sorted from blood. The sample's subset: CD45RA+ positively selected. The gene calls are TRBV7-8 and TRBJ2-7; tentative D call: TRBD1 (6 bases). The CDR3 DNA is TGTGCCAGCGTCAGAGCCCCAGGGGCCTACGAGCAGTACTTC. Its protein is CASVRAPGAYEQYF.